Below, 27 T cell receptor beta chains from the same sample are listed, as sequenced in a study of neurological immune-mediated disorders. A single record per CDR3 protein comes from TCRdb applying MiXCR to the 5' RACE reads. The repertoire holds about 55,000 distinct CDR3 sequences, with 4% as singletons. The specimen sequenced was CD4+ T cells from blood. The source of these receptors is a woman aged 40 to 50 with multiple sclerosis.

There are many counts of this clonotype. The chain joins TRBV25-1 to TRBJ2-7, with TRBD1 as a possible D gene (5 bases). The germline gives CDR1 MGHDK, CDR2 SYGVNS. CDR3 length equals 14 residues. V lost 2 bases, J lost 3 bases, and 11 bases lay in between. CDR3 sequence reads: CASSETVRDYEQYF. Written as DNA, the CDR3 is TGTGCCAGCAGTGAAACGGTCAGGGACTACGAGCAGTACTTC.

Ten or more counts support this clonotype. The chain links TRBV5-1 to TRBJ1-4; TRBD1 matches at 8 bases. The CDR3 consists of 14 residues. Germline V gene data show CDR1 as SGHRS and CDR2 as YFSETQ. Unmatched junction bases numbered 2, after V lost 4 bases and J lost 3 bases. The CDR3 protein is CASSLTGANEKLFF. CDR3 DNA sequence: TGCGCCAGCAGCCTGACAGGGGCTAATGAAAAACTGTTTTTT. Combining the CDR3 with reference TRBV5-1 and TRBJ1-4 gives the whole variable domain KAGVTQTPRYLIKTRGQQVTLSCSPISGHRSVSWYQQTPGQGLQFLFEYFSETQRNKGNFPGRFSGRQFSNSRSEMNVSTLELGDSALYLCASSLTGANEKLFFGSGTQLSVL.

This clonotype was seen repeatedly, ten times or more. The chain carries TRBV4-2 and TRBJ1-1; no clear D. Trimming removed 1 base at V and 0 bases at J, with 12 bases between. The germline gives CDR1 LGHNA, CDR2 YNFKEQ. This CDR3 region has 16 residues. CDR3 sequence: CASSQVVNGLNTEAFF. In DNA, the CDR3 is TGTGCCAGCAGCCAAGTGGTGAACGGATTGAACACTGAAGCTTTCTTT.

This clonotype was picked up many times. The chain is built from TRBV4-2 and TRBJ1-2, with 9 bases aligning to TRBD1. The CDR3 has 15 residues. Per germline, CDR1 LGHNA and CDR2 YNFKEQ. Unmatched junction bases numbered 7, after V lost 5 bases and J lost 3 bases. CDR3 residues: CASSRRRDRDYGYTF. In DNA form, the CDR3 reads TGTGCCAGCAGCAGACGCCGGGACAGGGACTATGGCTACACCTTC.

Notes on this clonotype: The junction departs from the called germline gene at one end, perhaps through a read error. The CDR3 loop reads CASTNDGTTEAFF. CDR3 nucleotides: TGCGCCAGCACTAACGACGGGACCACTGAAGCTTTTTTT. The chain combines TRBV5-1 with TRBJ1-1; a weak D match, TRBD1 (5 bases). The CDR3 length is 13 residues. CDR1 and CDR2 from the germline V gene are SGHRS and YFSETQ.

This clonotype was observed many times. V gene TRBV20-1 combines with J gene TRBJ2-3, with TRBD2 matching over 9 bases. The CDR3 is 14 amino acids. CDR1 is DFQATT, CDR2 SNEGSKA, per germline (reference sequence). Trimming at V came to 6 bases and at J to 4 bases, leaving 8 bases not matched to a gene. The CDR3 here is CSAIAGVLADTQYF. CDR3 in DNA: TGCAGTGCCATAGCGGGGGTCCTGGCAGATACGCAGTATTTT.

This clonotype came up many times. The chain joins TRBV18 to TRBJ2-2; TRBD2 is a possible D gene (5 bases). Germline V gene lookup returns CDR1 KGHSH and CDR2 LQKENI. Trimming removed 4 bases from V and 0 bases from J, with 9 bases in between. This CDR3 contains 15 residues. CDR3 nucleotides: TGTGCCAGCTCACGGACTGTCGCGAACACCGGGGAGCTGTTTTTT. Translated: CASSRTVANTGELFF.

This clonotype appeared many times. The gene calls are TRBV6-6 and TRBJ2-1; 7 positions agree with TRBD2. Germline lookup yields CDR1 MNHNY and CDR2 SVGAGI (reference sequence). The CDR3 is 15 residues long. Losses at the gene ends were 7 bases for V and 5 bases for J; bases not matched to a gene: 11. DNA of the CDR3: TGTGCCAGCACCTCGGGGGACTACCCTAACAATGAGCAGTTCTTC. It codes for CASTSGDYPNNEQFF.

This clonotype has at least ten counts. V usage is TRBV20-1 and J usage is TRBJ1-1, with 8 bases fitting TRBD1. CDR3 length: 13 amino acids. Germline CDR1 reads DFQATT; CDR2 reads SNEGSKA (reference sequence). Trimming took 3 bases from V and 4 from J; bases not matched to a gene: 4. The CDR3 nucleotides are TGCAGTGCTAGGAGAACAGGGGGCACTGAAGCTTTCTTT. Protein product: CSARRTGGTEAFF.

This clonotype appeared many times. This sequence joins TRBV24-1 and TRBJ2-7, with 11 bases fitting TRBD1. Germline trimming cut 6 bases from V and 0 bases from J; bases unmatched to any gene: 9. This CDR3 is built from 17 residues. The germline gives CDR1 KGHDR, CDR2 SFDVKD. The CDR3 loop reads CATSPAPGQGVSYEQYF. CDR3 in DNA: TGTGCCACCAGTCCCGCTCCGGGACAGGGGGTCTCCTACGAGCAGTACTTC.

In this sample, this clonotype turned up many times. The V gene is TRBV12-3 or TRBV12-4, the J gene TRBJ1-1; 8 bases match TRBD1. The ends lost 10 bases at V and 0 bases at J; junction bases unmatched: 7. There are 14 residues in the CDR3. CDR3 amino acids: CATRTGMMNTEAFF. DNA for the CDR3: TGTGCCACCCGGACAGGGATGATGAACACTGAAGCTTTCTTT.

Many counts were recorded for this clonotype. The chain couples TRBV6-2 or TRBV6-3 to TRBJ2-2, with 10 positions matching TRBD2. With 2 bases clipped from V and 4 bases from J, the junction kept 13 bases outside the gene matches. Looked up from germline, CDR1 is MNHEY and CDR2 is SVGEGT. The CDR3 loop spans 19 amino acids. The chain's CDR3 is CASSYDGLAAASATGELFF. In DNA, the CDR3 is TGTGCCAGCAGTTACGACGGACTAGCGGCGGCCAGCGCCACCGGGGAGCTGTTTTTT.

This clonotype was seen many times. The V and J genes are TRBV7-9 and TRBJ2-1, with D possibly being TRBD2 (5 bases). The ends were cut back, 1 base at V and 8 bases at J, with 12 bases in the middle. Germline values: CDR1 SEHNR, CDR2 FQNEAQ (reference sequence). The CDR3 runs 14 residues. For the CDR3, the DNA is TGTGCCAGCAGCTTAGTATCGGGGATAGATGAGCAGTTCTTC. It encodes CASSLVSGIDEQFF.

This clonotype showed up many times. The CDR3 sequence is CASSPDRGGFYEQYF. CDR3 in DNA: TGTGCCAGCAGTCCCGACAGGGGCGGGTTTTACGAGCAGTACTTC. V gene TRBV12-3 or TRBV12-4 combines with J gene TRBJ2-7, with TRBD1 identical over 8 bases. The CDR3 loop spans 15 amino acids. J gave up 4 bases and V 5 bases, and 10 bases lay outside the gene matches.

This clonotype was seen ten or more times. Here the CDR3 DNA reads TGCGCCAGCAGCTTGGGCATGAACACTGAAGCTTTCTTT. Its translation: CASSLGMNTEAFF. The chain couples TRBV5-1 to TRBJ1-1, with D hard to call. This CDR3 is 13 amino acids long. V was pared by 0 bases and J by 0 bases, with 3 bases between. Germline V gene sequence: CDR1 SGHRS, CDR2 YFSETQ.

This clonotype was counted at least ten times. This sequence joins TRBV5-1 and TRBJ1-3, with D tentatively TRBD1 (5 bases). Germline assignment: CDR1 SGHRS and CDR2 YFSETQ. The CDR3 sequence is 15 residues long. Trimming took off 0 bases at V and 2 bases at J, with 9 bases between the two ends. CDR3 sequence: CASSLGRVAGNTIYF. CDR3 in DNA: TGCGCCAGCAGCTTGGGCAGGGTCGCTGGAAACACCATATATTTT.

In its sample, this clonotype was seen many times. V gene TRBV9 combines with J gene TRBJ1-3, with TRBD1 as a possible D gene (5 bases). CDR3 length equals 15 residues. Per germline, CDR1 SGDLS and CDR2 YYNGEE. V dropped 2 bases and J dropped 4 bases, with 13 bases sitting between them. Written as DNA, the CDR3 is TGTGCCAGCAGCGTGTCGGGAGGGGTCGGAAACACCATATATTTT. Protein product: CASSVSGGVGNTIYF.

This clonotype was recorded at least ten times. V usage is TRBV12-3 or TRBV12-4 and J usage is TRBJ2-7; weak D call: TRBD1 (6 bases). This CDR3 spans 13 amino acids. V was pared by 6 bases and J by 3 bases, with 12 bases between. The CDR3 sequence: CASSLGQNYEQYF. CDR3 sequence (DNA): TGTGCCAGCAGCCTCGGACAGAACTACGAGCAGTACTTC.

This clonotype was seen many times. The rearrangement links TRBV5-1 to TRBJ2-5; D uncertain. V dropped 0 bases and J dropped 2 bases, with 5 bases sitting between them. Per germline, CDR1 SGHRS and CDR2 YFSETQ. This CDR3 comprises 13 residues. CDR3 amino acids: CASSLGTQETQYF. For the CDR3, the DNA is TGCGCCAGCAGCTTGGGCACACAAGAGACCCAGTACTTC.

In its sample, this clonotype was seen many times. The chain couples TRBV5-1 to TRBJ1-1; 9 bases fit TRBD1. Per germline, CDR1 SGHRS and CDR2 YFSETQ. The CDR3 is made up of 13 amino acids. The J segment lost 5 bases and the V segment lost 3 bases, leaving 2 bases of the junction unmatched. The CDR3 DNA reads as TGCGCCAGCAGCTCGGGACAGGGAACTGAAGCTTTCTTT. It specifies CASSSGQGTEAFF.

This clonotype was counted at least ten times. The genes are TRBV9 and TRBJ2-7; perhaps TRBD1 as D (6 bases). Germline CDR1 is SGDLS and CDR2 is YYNGEE. The CDR3 spans 16 residues. Trimming took 0 bases from V and 5 from J, leaving 18 bases between them. CDR3 residues: CASSVDVGAGVHEQYF. The CDR3 DNA follows: TGTGCCAGCAGCGTAGACGTGGGTGCAGGGGTTCACGAGCAGTACTTC.

This clonotype was seen repeatedly, ten times or more. V is TRBV4-1 and J is TRBJ1-3, with D unclear. Trimming cost V 0 bases and J 0 bases, with 9 bases left between them. This CDR3 has 16 residues. CDR1 is MGHRA, CDR2 YSYEKL, per germline. DNA for the CDR3: TGCGCCAGCAGCCAAGAGGGCGTATTCTCTGGAAACACCATATATTTT. Residues: CASSQEGVFSGNTIYF.

This clonotype was counted ten times or more. V and J are TRBV5-1 and TRBJ2-2, with 9 bases lining up with TRBD2. J gave up 5 bases and V 2 bases, and 4 bases lay outside the gene matches. The CDR3 totals 15 residues. Germline-derived CDR1 and CDR2 are SGHRS and YFSETQ. The DNA for the CDR3 is TGCGCCAGCAGCTTTAATAGCGGGGGAACCGGGGAGCTGTTTTTT. Its translation: CASSFNSGGTGELFF.

This clonotype was counted many times. This sequence joins TRBV6-6 and TRBJ1-4; 9 bases are shared with TRBD1. J gave up 4 bases and V 2 bases, and 5 bases lay outside the gene matches. The CDR3 loop spans 16 amino acids. CDR1 is MNHNY, CDR2 SVGAGI, per germline (reference sequence). The CDR3 DNA reads as TGTGCCAGCAGTTACACAGGGGGCGCCGATAATGAAAAACTGTTTTTT. Translating it yields CASSYTGGADNEKLFF.

This clonotype has a count of ten or more. The V and J genes are TRBV5-1 and TRBJ1-3; D uncertain. The V end lost 1 base, the J end lost 0 bases, and 8 bases lay between the germline ends. The germline CDR1 and CDR2 sequences are SGHRS and YFSETQ. The CDR3 loop spans 15 amino acids. The CDR3 is CASSLMGNSGNTIYF. DNA of the CDR3: TGCGCCAGCAGCTTGATGGGGAACTCTGGAAACACCATATATTTT.

This clonotype was picked up many times. The chain combines TRBV5-1 with TRBJ2-6; D ambiguous. Per germline, CDR1 SGHRS and CDR2 YFSETQ. The CDR3 is made up of 15 amino acids. The V and J ends lost 0 bases and 3 bases respectively, with 7 bases between them. The CDR3 loop is CASSLERYGANVLTF. CDR3 coding DNA: TGCGCCAGCAGCTTGGAACGGTATGGGGCCAACGTCCTGACTTTC.

Ten or more counts support this clonotype. The chain joins TRBV5-1 to TRBJ2-7, with D possibly TRBD2 on 5 matching bases. The CDR3 is made up of 14 amino acids. Germline loops: CDR1 SGHRS, CDR2 YFSETQ. V was cut by 6 bases and J by 3 bases, with 16 bases left in between. The CDR3 DNA reads TGCGCCAGCACCCACGGAGGAGTCAACTACGAGCAGTACTTC. This translates into CASTHGGVNYEQYF.